Listed below are T cell receptor beta chains from one sample, sequenced in a study of OX40 agonist ivuxolimab in advanced cancers. Profiled with immunoSEQ multiplex PCR; TCRdb holds only in-frame clones, not every one. There are about 48,000 clones in the sample; 75% to 85% occur only once, and about 1.9% lies in the top ten. The starting material was CD4+ or CD8+ T cells sorted from blood, obtained in a trial of the OX40 agonist ivuxolimab. These receptors all stem from an adult with an advanced solid tumor such as melanoma, head and neck, liver or kidney cancer. Each CDR3 is given with its conserved first and last residue. The D gene is left open where the match is weak. Some rows have no size entry. The others give once, few or many, or a class for an expanded clone.

v_gene,d_gene,j_gene,abundance,CDR3nt,CDR3aa
TRBV4-3,-,TRBJ2-7,-,TGCGCCAGCAGCCAAGTCGGCGGCTACTTCTACGAGCAGTACTTC,CASSQVGGYFYEQYF
TRBV5-8,-,TRBJ1-2,-,TGTGCCAGCAGCCCCCGTGGATTCTATGGCTACACCTTC,CASSPRGFYGYTF
TRBV19,-,TRBJ2-3,-,TGTGCCAGCCGGACCTATAGGGAAGATACGCAGTATTTT,CASRTYREDTQYF
TRBV9,-,TRBJ1-1,-,TGTGCCAGCAGCGTAGGAAGTTGGAAAAACACTGAAGCTTTCTTT,CASSVGSWKNTEAFF
TRBV6-6,TRBD2,TRBJ2-5,once,TGTGCCAGCCGCCACCCCGCTAGCGGAAAAGAGACCCAGTACTTC,CASRHPASGKETQYF
TRBV4-2,TRBD2,TRBJ2-1,-,TGTGCCAGCAGCCAAGGTTCCCCGGGACTAGCGGGAGGGGGGTACAATGAGCAGTTCTTC,CASSQGSPGLAGGGYNEQFF
TRBV10-3,-,TRBJ2-5,-,TGTGCCATCAGTGCGTCAGCCGTAGAGACCCAGTACTTC,CAISASAVETQYF
TRBV30,-,TRBJ2-7,-,TGTGCCTGGTATCGCGGGGCTCCCTACGAGCAGTACTTC,CAWYRGAPYEQYF
TRBV9,-,TRBJ1-5,-,TGTGCCAGCAGCGTAGGGGTGGTTAATCAGCCCCAGCATTTT,CASSVGVVNQPQHF
TRBV27,TRBD1,TRBJ1-5,-,TGTGCCAGCAGAACGACAGGGTTTTCTTATCAGCCCCAGCATTTT,CASRTTGFSYQPQHF
TRBV6-5,-,TRBJ2-5,-,TGTGCCAGCAGTTACCGGGTCGAATTTACGGGGCGCACCCAGTACTTC,CASSYRVEFTGRTQYF
TRBV28,TRBD1,TRBJ1-5,-,TGTGCCAGCACTCCCGGCGACAGGGACAATCAGCCCCAGCATTTT,CASTPGDRDNQPQHF
TRBV5-4,-,TRBJ2-7,-,TGTGCCAGCAGCTCGGGACGGACCTACGAGCAGTACTTC,CASSSGRTYEQYF
TRBV9,-,TRBJ2-7,-,TGTGCCAGCAGCGTAGATGTGACTAGCTCCTACGAGCAGTACTTC,CASSVDVTSSYEQYF
TRBV5-8,TRBD2,TRBJ2-3,-,TGTGCCAGCAGCTTGGGACTAGCAGGAGCAGATACGCAGTATTTT,CASSLGLAGADTQYF
TRBV6-5,-,TRBJ1-2,once,TGTGCCAGCAGGGAGACGGGAGGCTACACCTTC,CASRETGGYTF
TRBV19,-,TRBJ2-3,-,TGTGCCAGTAGTATGGAACGATTGGGTTTCGTCCCAACGGCGGAAGATACGCAGTATTTT,CASSMERLGFVPTAEDTQYF
TRBV7-2,-,TRBJ2-1,-,TGTGCCAGCAGCCCCCTTGTGAATGAGCAGTTCTTC,CASSPLVNEQFF
TRBV4-1,-,TRBJ1-2,-,TGCGCCAGCAGCCAAGATCAGAACACCCACTCAGGCTACACCTTC,CASSQDQNTHSGYTF
TRBV5-1,-,TRBJ2-3,-,TGCGCCAGCAGCTTGGGGATGCAGCGGCCTAGCACAGATACGCAGTATTTT,CASSLGMQRPSTDTQYF
TRBV10-3,-,TRBJ1-5,-,TGTGCCATCAGTATTGGAGACATCGGGGGTCAGCCCCAGCATTTT,CAISIGDIGGQPQHF
TRBV4-1,-,TRBJ2-3,-,TGCGCCAGCAGCCAATGGGGCGATATTAACACAGATACGCAGTATTTT,CASSQWGDINTDTQYF
TRBV10-1,-,TRBJ2-3,-,TGCGCCAGCAGTGAGTCGAAAGATTATACGCAGTATTTT,CASSESKDYTQYF
TRBV28,TRBD2,TRBJ2-1,few,TGTGCCAGCAGTTACACGGCGGGGGGGCATGAGCAGTTCTTC,CASSYTAGGHEQFF
TRBV19,TRBD2,TRBJ2-5,once,TGTGCCAGTAGTAGCCTCGGGACTAGCGCACAAGAGACCCAGTACTTC,CASSSLGTSAQETQYF
TRBV4-1,-,TRBJ1-6,-,TGCGCCAGCAGCCAAGTGACACATAATTCACCCCTCCACTTT,CASSQVTHNSPLHF
TRBV7-2,TRBD2,TRBJ2-7,-,TGTGCCAGCACCGAGACTAGCGGCGTACGAAAGCAGTACTTC,CASTETSGVRKQYF